This T cell receptor beta chain was observed in a study of identical twins. Overall study results and limits: Abundant beta clonotypes from cord blood bore fewer insertions; memory repertoires lacked this pattern.

This clonotype has more than one count but fewer than ten. What it binds is not known. TCRdb called the 5' RACE reads again in MiXCR, with one record for every CDR3 protein. The table includes around 250,000 distinct CDR3 sequences, roughly 7% detected once. V dropped 5 bases and J dropped 1 base, with 11 bases sitting between them. The CDR3 contains 14 residues. Another study also made use of these data, one on yellow fever vaccine responses in identical twins.

The V gene is TRBV12-3 or TRBV12-4, the J gene TRBJ1-1; D gene unclear. Input material: memory (CD45RO+) T cells sorted from blood. This clonotype was sampled from a woman aged 18-29 years in good health. The CDR3: CASSDWSQNTEAFF. DNA of the CDR3: TGTGCCAGCAGTGATTGGTCCCAGAACACTGAAGCTTTCTTT.